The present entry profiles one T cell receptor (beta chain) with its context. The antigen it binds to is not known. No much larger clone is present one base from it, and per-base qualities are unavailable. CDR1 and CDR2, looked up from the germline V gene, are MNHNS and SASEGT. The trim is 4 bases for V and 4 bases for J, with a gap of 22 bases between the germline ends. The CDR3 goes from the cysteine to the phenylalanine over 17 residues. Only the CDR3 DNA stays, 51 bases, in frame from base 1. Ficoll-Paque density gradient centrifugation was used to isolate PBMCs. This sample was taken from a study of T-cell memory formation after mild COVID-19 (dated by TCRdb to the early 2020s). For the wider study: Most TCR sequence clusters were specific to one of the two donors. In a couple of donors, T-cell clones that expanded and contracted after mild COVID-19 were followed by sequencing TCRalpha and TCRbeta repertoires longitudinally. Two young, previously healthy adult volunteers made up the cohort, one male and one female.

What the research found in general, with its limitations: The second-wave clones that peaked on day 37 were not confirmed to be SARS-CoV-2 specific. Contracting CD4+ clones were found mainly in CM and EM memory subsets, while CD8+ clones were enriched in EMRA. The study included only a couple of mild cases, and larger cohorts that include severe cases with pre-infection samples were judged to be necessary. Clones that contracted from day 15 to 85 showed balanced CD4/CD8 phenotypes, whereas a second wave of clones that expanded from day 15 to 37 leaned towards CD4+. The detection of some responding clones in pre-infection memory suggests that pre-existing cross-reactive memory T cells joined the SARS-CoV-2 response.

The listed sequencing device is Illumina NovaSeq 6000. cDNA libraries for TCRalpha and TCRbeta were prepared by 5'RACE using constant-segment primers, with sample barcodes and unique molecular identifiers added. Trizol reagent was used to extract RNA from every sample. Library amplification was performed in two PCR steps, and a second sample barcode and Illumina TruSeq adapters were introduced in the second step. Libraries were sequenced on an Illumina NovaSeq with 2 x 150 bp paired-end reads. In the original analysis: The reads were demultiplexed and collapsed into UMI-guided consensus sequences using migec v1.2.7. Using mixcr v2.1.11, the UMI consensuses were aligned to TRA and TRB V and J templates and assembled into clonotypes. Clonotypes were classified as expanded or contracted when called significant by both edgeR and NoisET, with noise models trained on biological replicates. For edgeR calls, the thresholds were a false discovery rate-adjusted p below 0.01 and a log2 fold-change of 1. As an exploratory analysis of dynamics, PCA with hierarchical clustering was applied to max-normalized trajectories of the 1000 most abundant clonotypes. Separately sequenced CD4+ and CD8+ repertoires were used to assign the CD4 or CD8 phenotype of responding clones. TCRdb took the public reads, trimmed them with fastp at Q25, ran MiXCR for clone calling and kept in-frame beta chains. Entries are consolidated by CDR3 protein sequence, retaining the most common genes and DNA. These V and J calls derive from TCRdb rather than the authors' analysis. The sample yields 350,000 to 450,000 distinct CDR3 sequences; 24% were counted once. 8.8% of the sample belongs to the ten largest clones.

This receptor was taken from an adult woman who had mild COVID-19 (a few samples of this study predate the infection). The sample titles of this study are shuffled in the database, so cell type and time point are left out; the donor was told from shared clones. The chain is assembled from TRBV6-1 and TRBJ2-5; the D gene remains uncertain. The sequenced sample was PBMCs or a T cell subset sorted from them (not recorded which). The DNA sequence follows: TGTGCCAGCAGTGCGAGTCGGGCCTTTCTTCGTGCAGAGACCCAGTACTTC. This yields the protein CASSASRAFLRAETQYF.